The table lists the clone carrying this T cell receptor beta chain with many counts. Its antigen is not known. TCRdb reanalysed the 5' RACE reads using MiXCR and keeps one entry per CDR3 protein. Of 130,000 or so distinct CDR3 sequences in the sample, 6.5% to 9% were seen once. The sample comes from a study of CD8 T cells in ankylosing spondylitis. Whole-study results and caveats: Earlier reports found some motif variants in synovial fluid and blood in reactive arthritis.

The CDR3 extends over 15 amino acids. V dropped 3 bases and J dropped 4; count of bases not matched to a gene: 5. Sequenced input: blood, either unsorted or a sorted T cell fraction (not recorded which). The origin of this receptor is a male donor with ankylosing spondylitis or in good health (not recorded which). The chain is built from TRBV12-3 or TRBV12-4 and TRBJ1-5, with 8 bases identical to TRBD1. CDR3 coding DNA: TGTGCCAGCAGTTTTATCACAGGGGGGAATCAGCCCCAGCATTTT. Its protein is CASSFITGGNQPQHF.